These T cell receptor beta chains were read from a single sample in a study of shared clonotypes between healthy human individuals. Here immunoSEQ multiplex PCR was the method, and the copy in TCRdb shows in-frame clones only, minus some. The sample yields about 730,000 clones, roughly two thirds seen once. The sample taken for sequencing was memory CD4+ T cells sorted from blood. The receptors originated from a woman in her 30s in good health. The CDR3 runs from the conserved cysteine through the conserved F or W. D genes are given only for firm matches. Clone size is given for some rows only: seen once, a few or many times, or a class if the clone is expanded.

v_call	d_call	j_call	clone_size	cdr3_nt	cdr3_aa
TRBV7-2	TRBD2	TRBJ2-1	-	TGTGCCAGCAGCGCGCTAGCGGGAGTTGGCAATGAGCAGTTCTTC	CASSALAGVGNEQFF
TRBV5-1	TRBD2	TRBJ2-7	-	TGCGCCAGCAGCCCCGGGGGGACTTCCCCGCGCGAGCAGTACTTC	CASSPGGTSPREQYF
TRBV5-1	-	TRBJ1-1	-	TGCGCCAGCAGCTTAACAGGGTCCGTCGGGACTGAAGCTTTCTTT	CASSLTGSVGTEAFF
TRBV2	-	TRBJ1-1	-	TGTGCCAGCAGGGGGAGGAGGGAGAAGACTGAAGCTTTCTTT	CASRGRREKTEAFF
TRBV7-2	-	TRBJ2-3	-	TGTGCCAGCAGCTTACTGAGCAGGAGAACAGATACGCAGTATTTT	CASSLLSRRTDTQYF
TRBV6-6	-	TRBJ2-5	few	TGTGCCAGCAGTTACTCGGCCCGGGACCACCAAGAGACCCAGTACTTC	CASSYSARDHQETQYF
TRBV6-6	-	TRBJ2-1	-	TGTGCCAGCAGCCTTGGGGGGCGGGAGATTTTCTTC	CASSLGGREIFF
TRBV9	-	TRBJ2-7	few	TGTGCCAGCAGCACACCCCTGGCGCGGTTGGACTACGAGCAGTACTTC	CASSTPLARLDYEQYF
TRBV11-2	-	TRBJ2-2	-	TGTGCCAGCAGCTTACGAAGGGGTTCGAACACCGGGGAGCTGTTTTTT	CASSLRRGSNTGELFF
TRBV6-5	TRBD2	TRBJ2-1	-	TGTGCCAGCAGTTTGATACTAGCGGGAGTGGGGGTTGAGCAGTTCTTC	CASSLILAGVGVEQFF
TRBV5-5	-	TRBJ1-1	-	TGTGCCAGCAGCTTGGCGGGAGGCAATATTGAAGCTTTCTTT	CASSLAGGNIEAFF
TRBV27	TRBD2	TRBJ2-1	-	TGTGCCAGCAGAGACGGACTAGTTTACAATGAGCAGTTCTTC	CASRDGLVYNEQFF
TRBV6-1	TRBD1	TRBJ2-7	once	TGTGCCACCGCCCCGGGACAGGGAGTTCAGAACGAGCAGTACTTC	CATAPGQGVQNEQYF
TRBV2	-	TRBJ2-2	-	TGTGCCAGCAACCTCAGGGACACCGGGGAGCTGTTTTTT	CASNLRDTGELFF
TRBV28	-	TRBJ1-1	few	TGTGCCAGCAGCCGTCAGTCAGACCTGAGATACACTGAAGCTTTCTTT	CASSRQSDLRYTEAFF
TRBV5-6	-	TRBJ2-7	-	TGTGCCAGCAGCCTCCTCGATCGGTCCGAGCAGTACTTC	CASSLLDRSEQYF
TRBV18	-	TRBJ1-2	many	TGTGCCAGCTCACCGGACAAGCGCTATGGCTACACCTTC	CASSPDKRYGYTF
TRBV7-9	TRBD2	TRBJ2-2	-	TGTGCCAGCAGCTTAGGGGTTGGTACTAGCGGGACCACCGGGGAGCTGTTTTTT	CASSLGVGTSGTTGELFF
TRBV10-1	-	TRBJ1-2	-	TGCGCCAGCAGTCCCGGGAGGACCTATGGCTACACCTTC	CASSPGRTYGYTF
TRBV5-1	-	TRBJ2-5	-	TGCGCCAGCAGCTTGTATGAGACCCAGTACTTC	CASSLYETQYF
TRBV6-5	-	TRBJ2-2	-	TGTGCCAGCAAAAGGGGGGGGGCGCCCACCGGGGAGCTGTTTTTT	CASKRGGAPTGELFF
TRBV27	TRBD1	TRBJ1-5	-	TGTGCCAGCAGCCAGGGGGCTTCTCAGCCCCAGCATTTT	CASSQGASQPQHF
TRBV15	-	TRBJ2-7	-	TGTGCCACCAGCAGGACTAGGTCCTACGAGCAGTACTTC	CATSRTRSYEQYF
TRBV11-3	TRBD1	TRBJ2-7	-	TGTGCCAGCAGCTTAGGTCCAGGGGGCACCTACGAGCAGTACTTC	CASSLGPGGTYEQYF
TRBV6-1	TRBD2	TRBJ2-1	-	TGTGCCAGCAGTGAAGTTAGCGGGCCATACAATGAGCAGTTCTTC	CASSEVSGPYNEQFF